The source of this T cell receptor beta chain is a study of technical replicates of blood from a handful of donors. Germline-derived CDR1 and CDR2 are SEHNR and FQNEAQ (reference sequence). CDR3 length: 18 amino acids. Trimming cost V 5 bases and J 7 bases; bases outside gene matches: 12. The data were produced by immunoSEQ multiplex PCR, yet TCRdb's version contains in-frame clones alone and is incomplete. The table includes about 81,000 clones, approximately 94% detected once. The specimen was T cells isolated from PBMCs. The receptor comes from a human donor in good health. The chain carries TRBV7-9 and TRBJ2-2; TRBD2 matches at 14 bases. This CDR3 reads CASSPNLGLAGAHGELFF. CDR3 DNA: TGTGCCAGCAGCCCCAACCTGGGACTAGCGGGAGCCCACGGGGAGCTGTTTTTT. Combining the CDR3 with reference TRBV7-9 and TRBJ2-2 gives the whole variable domain DTGVSQNPRHKITKRGQNVTFRCDPISEHNRLYWYRQTLGQGPEFLTYFQNEAQLEKSRLLSDRFSAERPKGSFSTLEIQRTEQGDSAMYLCASSPNLGLAGAHGELFFGEGSRLTVL.